The 2 T cell receptor beta chains below were found in one sample sequenced in a study of CD8 T cells in Susac syndrome. RNA totalling roughly 0.45 to 1 ug underwent reverse transcription with random hexamers. MiXCR was run by TCRdb on the immunoSEQ multiplex PCR reads, yielding one entry per CDR3 protein. The table shows 150,000 or so distinct CDR3 sequences, with approximately 94% occurring only once. The sequenced sample was CD4+ T cells from PBMCs. Every receptor here comes from a human donor with Susac syndrome.

The V gene is TRBV4-3, the J gene TRBJ1-1, with D uncertain. Germline CDR1 is LGHNA and CDR2 is YSLEER. With 4 bases removed from V and 5 bases from J, the gap between germline ends came to 11 bases. This CDR3 has 13 residues. This CDR3 reads CASSPEVWTEAFF. CDR3 DNA sequence: TGCGCCAGCAGCCCCGAAGTGTGGACTGAAGCTTTCTTT.

The chain combines TRBV7-9 with TRBJ2-7; perhaps TRBD2 as D (6 bases). Germline V lookup: CDR1 SEHNR, CDR2 FQNEAQ (reference sequence). The CDR3 runs to 13 residues. Trimming left V 3 bases short and J 6 bases short, with 12 bases between. The DNA of the CDR3 is TGTGCCAGCAGCTTCTGGGGGACTGGCGAGCAGTACTTC. Protein: CASSFWGTGEQYF. The whole variable domain, remainder taken from reference TRBV7-9 and TRBJ2-7, is DTGVSQNPRHKITKRGQNVTFRCDPISEHNRLYWYRQTLGQGPEFLTYFQNEAQLEKSRLLSDRFSAERPKGSFSTLEIQRTEQGDSAMYLCASSFWGTGEQYFGPGTRLTVT.